This T cell receptor (beta chain) emerged from a study of PD-L1 blockade in urothelial cancer (dated by TCRdb to the late 2010s). Broadly, across the study: Therapy was started at some point between 2013 and 2015 for all patients, and atezolizumab 1,200 mg was administered intravenously every 3 weeks. About 85% of the roughly 30 patients were males with bladder-origin urothelial cancer, and about 65% of the roughly 30 reported a prior smoking history. An ECOG performance status of 0 or 1 was recorded for the patients, and 0 to 3 prior chemotherapy regimens had been received by the patients. Blood samples were analyzed at 3 weeks after treatment start (second dose) and at 6 weeks after treatment start. Blood samples gave median yields of approximately 130,000 T cells and 82,636 unique TCRs, along with a median clonality of approximately 0.084. Somatic, immune and clinical correlates of response to PD-L1 blockade with atezolizumab in urothelial cancer were the focus of an exploratory multi-omic analysis. TCR sequencing covered pretreatment tumor samples and matched, serially collected peripheral blood taken before and after atezolizumab treatment. Progression-free survival longer than 6 months counted as durable clinical benefit, and TCR features were additionally tested against both progression-free and overall survival. In the same patients who had TCR sequencing, pretreatment tumors also underwent whole exome sequencing and RNA sequencing. Durable clinical benefit was achieved by nine patients and was not achieved by 20 patients. Pretreatment blood TCR-seq was available for about 28 patients, at least one posttreatment blood collection was obtained for some 25 patients, and tumor TCR-seq was available for some 25 patients.

To estimate absolute template abundance from read counts, synthetic TCR analog templates were spiked into each PCR. The immunoSEQ assay was used to amplify TCRbeta CDR3 regions from genomic DNA with bias-controlled V and J gene primers. Sequencing of rearranged TCRbeta segments was done at approximately 20X coverage. The authors' pipeline ran thus. Sequencing errors were corrected by clustering and CDR3s were annotated against IMGT to assign V, D and J genes. Only productive TCRbeta rearrangements were used in downstream analyses, excluding out-of-frame or stop-codon sequences. Clonality was calculated as one minus the Shannon entropy normalized by the log of the number of unique productive sequences. Fisher's exact test with Benjamini-Hochberg correction, using a cutoff of adjusted p below 0.01, was how clones that differed between time points or between blood and tumor were identified. The source is immuneACCESS, and TCRdb retained only in-frame sequences with V and J called. Part of the clones is not carried over; for the studies checked, unresolved V genes explain less than half of this, and the remainder is unexplained. V and J calls and clone size are those listed in that table; D and trimming were worked out from the DNA. The sample table records about 38,000 clones; about nine tenths of these occur just once. The ten largest clonotypes hold roughly 8% of the sample.

What the study reported, not specific to this receptor: Because of the small sample size (n ≈ 30) and the many exploratory analyses performed, the results are intended to be regarded as hypothesis-generating. Improved progression-free and overall survival was found to be associated with pretreatment peripheral blood TCR clonality below the median. Greater expansion of tumor-associated TCR clones in peripheral blood 3 weeks after the start of treatment was observed in patients with durable benefit (n of about 24, p = 0.022).

For this clone: What antigen it recognizes has not been identified. Base qualities were left out, and no much larger clone turns up one base away.

The cohort included 25 to 30 patients with locally advanced or metastatic urothelial carcinoma who were treated at Memorial Sloan Kettering on a trial protocol. Peripheral blood mononuclear cells were collected pretreatment and during treatment, with between 1 and 8 total time points per patient. The Qiagen DNeasy Blood extraction kit was used to purify genomic DNA from total PBMCs and from tumor samples. PBMCs were collected pretreatment and during treatment and were isolated and stored as previously described. Material: PBMCs, obtained around atezolizumab (anti-PD-L1) treatment. The TCR comes from a man between 65 and 85 years old with urothelial cancer.

At the DNA level, the sequence is TGTGCCAGCACCCAGGGTGGGAGGGCCCGAGTCACCGGGGAGCTGTTTTTT. It codes for CASTQGGRARVTGELFF. This chain is built from TRBV4-2 and TRBJ2-2; a stretch of 7 junction bases matches TRBD2. From a lookup of the germline V gene, CDR1 and CDR2 are LGHNA and YNFKEQ. The CDR3 has 17 amino acids, counting the end cysteine and phenylalanine. The kept DNA is CDR3 alone, 51 bases in frame from the first base. For this chain, trimming is 7 bases at the V end and 4 bases at the J end, and the number of junction bases without a gene match is 15.